The following is a T cell receptor beta chain sequence with its context. The record originates from a study of shared clonotypes between healthy human individuals. CDR3 length: 15 residues. Germline V gene sequence: CDR1 SNHLY, CDR2 FYNNEI. The junction had 16 bases not matched to a gene; V was cut back by 6 bases and J by 14 bases. Clones were sequenced by immunoSEQ multiplex PCR, and TCRdb holds only the in-frame ones, with some missing. Among approximately 1.5 million clones listed, 95% to 99% were seen once. The J gene is TRBJ1-5, the V gene TRBV2, with TRBD1 identical over 10 bases. This sequence was found in a man aged 25 to 40 in good health. Material for sequencing was naive CD4+ T cells sorted from blood. The subset: CD45RA+ positively selected. CDR3 in DNA: TGTGCCAGCAGGTATACCGGGACAGGGGCAGGAGGGGAGCATTTT. This gives the protein CASRYTGTGAGGEHF.